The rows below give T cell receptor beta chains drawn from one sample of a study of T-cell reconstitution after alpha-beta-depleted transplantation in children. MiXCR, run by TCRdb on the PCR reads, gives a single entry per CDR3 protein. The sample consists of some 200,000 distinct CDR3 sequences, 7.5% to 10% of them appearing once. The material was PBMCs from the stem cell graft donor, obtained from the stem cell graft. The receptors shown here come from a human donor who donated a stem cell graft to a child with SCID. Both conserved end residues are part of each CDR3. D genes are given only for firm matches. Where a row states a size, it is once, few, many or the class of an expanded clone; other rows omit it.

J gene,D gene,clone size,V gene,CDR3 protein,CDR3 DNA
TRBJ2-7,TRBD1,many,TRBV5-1,CASSLTGAQGEQYF,TGCGCCAGCAGCTTGACAGGGGCTCAAGGCGAGCAGTACTTC
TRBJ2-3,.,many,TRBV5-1,CASSGVWEDRTDTQYF,TGCGCCAGCAGCGGGGTGTGGGAGGATAGAACAGATACGCAGTATTTT
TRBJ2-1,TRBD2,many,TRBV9,CASSVVPSGTYNEQFF,TGTGCCAGCAGCGTAGTGCCTAGCGGGACGTACAATGAGCAGTTCTTC
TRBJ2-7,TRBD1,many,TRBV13,CASSTRDRAYEQYF,TGTGCCAGCAGCACCCGGGACAGGGCCTACGAGCAGTACTTC
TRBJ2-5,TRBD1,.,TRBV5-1,CASSYQGAWETQYF,TGCGCCAGCAGCTACCAGGGGGCCTGGGAGACCCAGTACTTC
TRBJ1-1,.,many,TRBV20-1,CSASVPYSSLNTEAFF,TGCAGTGCTTCCGTCCCCTACAGTTCTCTGAACACTGAAGCTTTCTTT
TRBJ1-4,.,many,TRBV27,CASSFRTNEKLFF,TGTGCCAGCAGTTTCAGGACTAATGAAAAACTGTTTTTT
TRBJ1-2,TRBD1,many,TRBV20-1,CSAPGRTGGSANYGYTF,TGCAGTGCTCCCGGGCGGACAGGGGGCTCAGCTAACTATGGCTACACCTTC
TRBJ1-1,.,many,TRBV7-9,CASSWTNTEAFF,TGTGCCAGCAGCTGGACGAACACTGAAGCTTTCTTT
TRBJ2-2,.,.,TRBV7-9,CASSYPLAGELFF,TGTGCCAGCAGCTACCCACTGGCCGGGGAGCTGTTTTTT
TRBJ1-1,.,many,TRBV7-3,CASSLTLVKNTEAFF,TGTGCCAGCAGCTTAACTCTAGTAAAGAACACTGAAGCTTTCTTT
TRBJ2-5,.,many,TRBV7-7,CASSLGGQVYQETQYF,TGTGCCAGCAGCTTAGGGGGACAAGTGTACCAAGAGACCCAGTACTTC
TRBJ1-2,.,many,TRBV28,CASSLPANYGYTF,TGTGCCAGCAGTTTACCCGCTAACTATGGCTACACCTTC
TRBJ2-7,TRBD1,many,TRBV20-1,CSAELQGYEQYF,TGCAGTGCTGAATTACAGGGGTACGAGCAGTACTTC
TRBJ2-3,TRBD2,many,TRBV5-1,CASSRGLAGEADTQYF,TGCGCCAGCAGCCGGGGACTAGCGGGGGAGGCAGATACGCAGTATTTT
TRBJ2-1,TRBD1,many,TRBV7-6,CASSLRGQNNEQFF,TGTGCCAGCAGCTTAAGGGGACAGAACAATGAGCAGTTCTTC
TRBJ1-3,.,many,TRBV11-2,CASSLDQQGLNTIYF,TGTGCCAGCAGCTTAGATCAACAGGGATTGAACACCATATATTTT
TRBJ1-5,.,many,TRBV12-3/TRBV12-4,CASSLETRRHNQPQHF,TGTGCCAGCAGTCTTGAGACCAGGAGGCACAATCAGCCCCAGCATTTT
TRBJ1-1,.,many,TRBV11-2,CASSFRGNSEAFF,TGTGCCAGCAGCTTCCGCGGGAACAGTGAAGCTTTCTTT
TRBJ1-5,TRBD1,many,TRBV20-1,CSAQTGDSNQPQHF,TGCAGTGCGCAGACAGGGGATAGCAATCAGCCCCAGCATTTT
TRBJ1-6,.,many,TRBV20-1,CSANDGGSYNSPLHF,TGCAGTGCTAATGATGGGGGGTCCTATAATTCACCCCTCCACTTT
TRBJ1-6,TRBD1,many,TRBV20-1,CSARAGTDNSPLHF,TGCAGTGCTAGGGCCGGGACAGATAATTCACCCCTCCACTTT
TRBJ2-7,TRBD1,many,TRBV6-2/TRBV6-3,CASSYTDRGEQYF,TGTGCCAGCAGTTACACGGACAGGGGCGAGCAGTACTTC
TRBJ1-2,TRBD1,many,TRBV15,CATSRDKGAYGYTF,TGTGCCACCAGCAGAGATAAGGGGGCCTATGGCTACACCTTC
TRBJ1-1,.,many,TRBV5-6,CASSLVQAFTNTEAFF,TGTGCCAGCAGCTTAGTCCAGGCGTTTACCAACACTGAAGCTTTCTTT
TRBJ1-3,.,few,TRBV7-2,CASSLKSQGSGNTIYF,TGTGCCAGCAGCTTAAAGAGCCAGGGTTCTGGAAACACCATATATTTT
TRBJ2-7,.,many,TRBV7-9,CASSDDTGSYFSEQYF,TGTGCCAGCAGCGACGATACAGGGAGTTATTTTTCCGAGCAGTACTTC
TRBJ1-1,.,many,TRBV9,CASGKGGAQGTEAFF,TGTGCCAGCGGTAAGGGGGGGGCCCAGGGGACTGAAGCTTTCTTT
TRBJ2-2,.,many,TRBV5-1,CASSFNSPNTGELFF,TGCGCCAGCAGCTTTAACAGCCCGAACACCGGGGAGCTGTTTTTT
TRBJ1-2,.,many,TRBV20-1,CSARASLYLANYGYTF,TGCAGTGCTAGAGCCAGTCTGTACCTAGCTAACTATGGCTACACCTTC
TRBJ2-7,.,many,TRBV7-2,CASSLTPTSYEQYF,TGTGCCAGCAGCTTAACGCCGACCTCCTACGAGCAGTACTTC
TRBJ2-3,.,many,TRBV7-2,CASSLVEYTDTQYF,TGTGCCAGCAGCTTAGTGGAATACACAGATACGCAGTATTTT
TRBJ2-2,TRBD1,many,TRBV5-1,CASSTGQGDTGELFF,TGCGCCAGCAGCACGGGACAGGGCGACACCGGGGAGCTGTTTTTT